Listed here are 2 T cell receptor beta chains from one sample, sequenced in a study of tumor and adjacent non-tumor tissue in lung cancer. No cell sorting was done before RNA was extracted from the tissue. The normal lung tissue was taken more than 3 cm from the tumor edge. TCRbeta libraries were built with three rounds of nested PCR, modified from ARM-PCR. TCRdb itself ran the multiplex PCR reads through MiXCR, one entry per CDR3 protein. In the table there are approximately 120,000 distinct CDR3 sequences, 62% of which are singletons. The sequencing sample was made of distant non-tumor lung tissue. These receptors all come from a man in his fifties or sixties with non-small cell lung cancer.

The sample holds one count of this clonotype. A read error may account for a junction end that differs from germline. The chain employs TRBV4-1 and TRBJ1-5; tentative D call: TRBD1 (5 bases). The V gene's germline CDR1 is MGHRA and CDR2 YSYEKL. This CDR3 is built from 15 residues. The CDR3 coding sequence is TGCGCCAGCAGCCAATATATGGGGACCAATCAGCCCCAGCACTTT. Translated: CASSQYMGTNQPQHF.

This clonotype was counted only a few times. V usage is TRBV20-1 and J usage is TRBJ2-5; 12 nucleotides line up with TRBD2. The CDR3 is made up of 15 amino acids. The germline V gene encodes CDR1 DFQATT and CDR2 SNEGSKA (reference sequence). The junction had 7 bases not matched to a gene; V was cut back by 4 bases and J by 4 bases. For the CDR3, the DNA is TGCAGTGCTACCCGACCGGGACTAGCGGGAGAGACCCAGTACTTC. Translated: CSATRPGLAGETQYF.